The table lists the clone carrying this T cell receptor (beta chain) with a few counts. This record comes from a study of T-cell reconstitution after alpha-beta-depleted transplantation in children. It was with unique molecular identifiers that the TCRbeta library was prepared. TCRdb re-called the PCR reads through MiXCR, storing one row per CDR3 protein. The table has a few hundred thousand distinct CDR3 sequences, about a tenth seen once; the top ten hold roughly 6%. Germline CDR1 is SEHNR and CDR2 is FQNEAQ (reference sequence). The CDR3 totals 16 residues. The V and J ends lost 5 bases and 2 bases, in that order; junction bases with no gene match: 5.

The TCR was taken from a human donor who donated a stem cell graft to a child with acute myeloid leukemia. The material was PBMCs from the stem cell graft donor, obtained from the stem cell graft. The chain links TRBV7-9 to TRBJ1-3; 11 positions match TRBD1. CDR3 sequence reads: CASSRDRGSAGNTIYF. In nucleotides, the CDR3 is TGTGCCAGCAGCCGGGACAGGGGGAGTGCTGGAAACACCATATATTTT.